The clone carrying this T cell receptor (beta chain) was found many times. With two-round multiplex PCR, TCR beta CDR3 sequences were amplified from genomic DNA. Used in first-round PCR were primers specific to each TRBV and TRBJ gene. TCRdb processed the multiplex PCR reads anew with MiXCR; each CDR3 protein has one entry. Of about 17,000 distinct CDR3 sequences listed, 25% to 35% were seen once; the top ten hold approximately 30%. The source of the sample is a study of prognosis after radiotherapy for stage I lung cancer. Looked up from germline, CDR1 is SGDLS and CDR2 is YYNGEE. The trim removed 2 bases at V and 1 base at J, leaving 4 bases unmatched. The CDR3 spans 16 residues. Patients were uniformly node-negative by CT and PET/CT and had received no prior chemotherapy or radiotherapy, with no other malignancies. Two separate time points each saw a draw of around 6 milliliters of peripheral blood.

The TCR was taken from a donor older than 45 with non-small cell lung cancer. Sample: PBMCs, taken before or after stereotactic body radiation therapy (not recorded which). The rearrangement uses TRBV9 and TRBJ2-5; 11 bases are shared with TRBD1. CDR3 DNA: TGTGCCAGCAGCGTCGGGACAGGGGGGTTCCAAGAGACCCAGTACTTC. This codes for CASSVGTGGFQETQYF.